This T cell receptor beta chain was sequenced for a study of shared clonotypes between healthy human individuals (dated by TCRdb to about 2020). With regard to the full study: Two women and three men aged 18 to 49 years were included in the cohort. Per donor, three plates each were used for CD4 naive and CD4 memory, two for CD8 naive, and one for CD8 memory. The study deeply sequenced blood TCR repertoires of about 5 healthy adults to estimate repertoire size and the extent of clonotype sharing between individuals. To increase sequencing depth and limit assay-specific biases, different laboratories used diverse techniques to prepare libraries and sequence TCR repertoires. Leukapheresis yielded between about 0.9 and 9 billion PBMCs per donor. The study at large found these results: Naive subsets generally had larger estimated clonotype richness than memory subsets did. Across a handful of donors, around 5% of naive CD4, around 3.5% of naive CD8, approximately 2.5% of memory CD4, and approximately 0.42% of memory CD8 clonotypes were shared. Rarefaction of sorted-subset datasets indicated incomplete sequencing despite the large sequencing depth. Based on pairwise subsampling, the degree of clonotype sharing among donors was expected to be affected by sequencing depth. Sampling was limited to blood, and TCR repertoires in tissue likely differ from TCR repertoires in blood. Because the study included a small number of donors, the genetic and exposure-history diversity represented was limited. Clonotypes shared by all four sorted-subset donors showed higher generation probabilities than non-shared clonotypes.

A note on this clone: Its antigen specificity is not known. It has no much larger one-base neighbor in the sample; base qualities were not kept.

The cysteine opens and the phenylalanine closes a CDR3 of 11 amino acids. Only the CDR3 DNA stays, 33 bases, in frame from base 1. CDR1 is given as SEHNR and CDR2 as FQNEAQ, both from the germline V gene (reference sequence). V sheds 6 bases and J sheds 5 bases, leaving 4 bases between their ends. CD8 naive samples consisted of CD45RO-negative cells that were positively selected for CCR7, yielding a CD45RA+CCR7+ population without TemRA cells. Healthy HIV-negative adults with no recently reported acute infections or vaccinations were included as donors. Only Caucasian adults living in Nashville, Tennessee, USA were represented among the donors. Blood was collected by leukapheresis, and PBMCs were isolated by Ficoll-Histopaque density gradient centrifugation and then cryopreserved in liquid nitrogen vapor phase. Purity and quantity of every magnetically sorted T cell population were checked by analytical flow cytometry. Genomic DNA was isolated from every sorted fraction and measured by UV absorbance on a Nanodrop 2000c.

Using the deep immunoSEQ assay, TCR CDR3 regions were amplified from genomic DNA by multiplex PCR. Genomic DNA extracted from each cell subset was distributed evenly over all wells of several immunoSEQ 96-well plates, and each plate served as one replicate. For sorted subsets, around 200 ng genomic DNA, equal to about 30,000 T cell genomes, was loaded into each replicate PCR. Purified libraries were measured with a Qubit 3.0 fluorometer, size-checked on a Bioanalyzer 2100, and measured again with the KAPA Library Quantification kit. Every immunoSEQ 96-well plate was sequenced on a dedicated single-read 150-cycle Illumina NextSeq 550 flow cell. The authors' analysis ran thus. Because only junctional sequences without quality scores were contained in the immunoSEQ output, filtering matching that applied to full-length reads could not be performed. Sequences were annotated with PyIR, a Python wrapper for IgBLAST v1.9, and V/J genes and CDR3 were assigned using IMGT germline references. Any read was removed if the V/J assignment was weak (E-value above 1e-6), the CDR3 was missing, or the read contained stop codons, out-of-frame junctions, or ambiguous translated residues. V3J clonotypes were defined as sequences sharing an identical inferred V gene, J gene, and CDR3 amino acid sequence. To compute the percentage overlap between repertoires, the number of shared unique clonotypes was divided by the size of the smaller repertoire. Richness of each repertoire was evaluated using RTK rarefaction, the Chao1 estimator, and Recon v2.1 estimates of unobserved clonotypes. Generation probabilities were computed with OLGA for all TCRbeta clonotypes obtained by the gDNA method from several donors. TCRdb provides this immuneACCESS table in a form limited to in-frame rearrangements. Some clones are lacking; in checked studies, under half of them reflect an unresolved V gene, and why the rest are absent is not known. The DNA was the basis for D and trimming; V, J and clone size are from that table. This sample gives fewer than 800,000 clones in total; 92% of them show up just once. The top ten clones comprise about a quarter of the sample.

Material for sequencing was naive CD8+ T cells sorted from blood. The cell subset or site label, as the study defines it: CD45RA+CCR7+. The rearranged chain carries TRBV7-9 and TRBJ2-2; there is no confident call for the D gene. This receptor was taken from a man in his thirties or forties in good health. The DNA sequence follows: TGTGCCAGCAGGTTAACCGGGGAGCTGTTTTTT. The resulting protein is CASRLTGELFF.